The entry that follows covers one T cell receptor beta chain sequence. What it binds is unknown. The naive CD8 fraction comprised CD45RO-negative cells positively selected for CCR7 and excluded terminally differentiated effector memory CD45RA+ cells. The data are from a study of shared clonotypes between healthy human individuals. For the study at large: Plates per donor: three CD4 naive, three CD4 memory, two CD8 naive, one CD8 memory.

Profiling relied on immunoSEQ multiplex PCR, and the TCRdb table lists in-frame clones only, not all of them. The sample gives nearly 2 million clones, about 95% of which show up once; 1.2% is in the top ten. The CDR3 length is 14 residues. The germline V gene encodes CDR1 SGHNT and CDR2 YYREEE (reference sequence). V lost 6 bases and J lost 3; bases outside the gene matches: 7. Findings and limits, study-wide: Generation of non-shared clonotypes was less probable than generation of clonotypes shared by all four donors.

The sequence came from a young man in good health. The rearrangement links TRBV5-4 to TRBJ2-7; 9 bases map to TRBD2. The sample comprised naive CD8+ T cells sorted from blood. This CDR3 reads CASIRLADLYEQYF. The CDR3 DNA reads as TGTGCCAGCATCCGACTAGCGGACCTCTACGAGCAGTACTTC. Full variable domain (remainder filled in from reference TRBV5-4 and TRBJ2-7): ETGVTQSPTHLIKTRGQQVTLRCSSQSGHNTVSWYQQALGQGPQFIFQYYREEENGRGNFPPRFSGLQFPNYSSELNVNALELDDSALYLCASIRLADLYEQYFGPGTRLTVT.